This TCR beta chain was recorded in a study of T cell responses to AZD1222 COVID-19 vaccine. Sequencing was performed with immunoSEQ multiplex PCR; in TCRdb, only in-frame clones are kept and a portion is missing. The sample contains around 180,000 clones, 85% to 95% of which appear only once. Study-wide results and limits: White British ancestry dominated among donors, who included more females, and clonal diversity was possibly underestimated.

This CDR3 has 16 amino acids. Germline V gene data show CDR1 as LNHNV and CDR2 as YYDKDF (reference sequence). The V end was cut by 1 base, the J end by 1 base, with 13 bases between. As regards this clone: Its antigen is as yet unknown.

The chain uses TRBV15 and TRBJ2-5; D remains unclear. Sequenced material: peripheral blood, taken on day 0 of AZD1222 vaccination. The sequence was collected from an adult in good health. In DNA form, the CDR3 reads TGTGCCACCAGCAGAGGTGGTGGGCGGTCCCAAGAGACCCAGTACTTC. Its protein is CATSRGGGRSQETQYF. Full variable domain (outside the CDR3, taken from reference TRBV15 and TRBJ2-5): DAMVIQNPRYQVTQFGKPVTLSCSQTLNHNVMYWYQQKSSQAPKLLFHYYDKDFNNEADTPDNFQSRRPNTSFCFLDIRSPGLGDTAMYLCATSRGGGRSQETQYFGPGTRLLVL.